The source of this TCR beta chain is a study of radiation and T cells in renal cell carcinoma. Time point here: blood 4 weeks post-SBRT, at nephrectomy. The treatment denotes: 15 Gy SBRT to primary tumor, nephrectomy 4 weeks later. Blood was sampled at baseline, 2 weeks and 4 weeks after SBRT. Here immunoSEQ multiplex PCR was the method, and the copy in TCRdb shows in-frame clones only, minus some. The sample has roughly 92,000 clones, 80% to 90% seen once. Findings and limits, study-wide: In blood, top tumor clones expanded by 2 weeks, shrinking by 4.

As for this clone: Its matching antigen is unknown.

The receptor was derived from a man in his sixties with renal cell carcinoma. The sample consisted of blood, taken from a patient whose treatment included radiotherapy and nephrectomy.

CDR3 nucleotide sequence: TGTGCCAGCAGTGAATTCGGGGGACCCTACGAGCAGTACTTC. This codes for CASSEFGGPYEQYF. The chain employs TRBV25-1 and TRBJ2-5; possible D gene TRBD2, 6 bases. The DNA end is more similar to TRBJ2-7, so the J call may be wrong. In germline, CDR1 is MGHDK, CDR2 SYGVNS. The CDR3 totals 14 residues.